This T cell receptor (beta chain) was recovered during a study of blood T cell repertoires in COVID-19. The CDR3 loop spans 13 amino acids. The V end was cut by 2 bases, the J end by 7 bases, with 9 bases between. Germline CDR1 MDHEN, CDR2 SYDVKM. Repertoires were generated with immunoSEQ multiplex PCR, while TCRdb's copy carries only in-frame clones and drops some. The sample yields roughly 43,000 clones, 80% to 90% seen once. This clone was counted a single time. This clonotype originated in a human donor in a cohort sampled during active COVID-19. The donor label of this sample is uncertain. The sequenced sample consisted of peripheral blood. The rearrangement joins TRBV28 to TRBJ1-5; D gene ambiguous. The DNA of the CDR3 is TGTGCCAGCAGTTTAACAGTAGGCCAGCCCCAGCATTTT. The encoded protein is CASSLTVGQPQHF.